The next 24 T cell receptor beta chains were all read from a single sample in a study of OX40 agonist ivuxolimab in advanced cancers. Clones were sequenced by immunoSEQ multiplex PCR, and TCRdb holds only the in-frame ones, with some missing. There are roughly 68,000 clones in the sample; around 90% occur only once, and 1% to 1.2% lies in the top ten. This specimen was CD4+ or CD8+ T cells sorted from blood, taken in a trial of the OX40 agonist ivuxolimab. All receptors derive from an adult with an advanced solid tumor such as melanoma, head and neck, liver or kidney cancer.

The chain recombines TRBV30 with TRBJ2-7; no clear D. CDR1 and CDR2 from the germline V gene are GTSNPN and SVGIG (reference sequence). Trimming left V 4 bases short and J 2 bases short, with 12 bases between. The CDR3 runs to 13 residues. CDR3 DNA sequence: TGTGCCTGGAAGGGCCTCAACCCCTACGAGCAGTACTTC. The encoded protein is CAWKGLNPYEQYF. The complete variable domain, with remaining parts taken from reference TRBV30 and TRBJ2-7, reads SQTIHQWPATLVQPVGSPLSLECTVEGTSNPNLYWYRQAAGRGLQLLFYSVGIGQISSEVPQNLSASRPQDRQFILSSKKLLLSDSGFYLCAWKGLNPYEQYFGPGTRLTVT.

The chain is built from TRBV5-1 and TRBJ2-3; 9 nucleotides agree with TRBD2. The CDR3 length is 15 residues. Germline loops: CDR1 SGHRS, CDR2 YFSETQ. V lost 7 bases, J lost 1 base, and 7 bases stayed unmatched. The DNA of the CDR3 is TGCGCCAGCGGCTCTCCTAGCGGGGGCACAGATACGCAGTATTTT. Residues: CASGSPSGGTDTQYF.

This clone was detected only once. This sequence joins TRBV9 and TRBJ2-2; 16 bases are shared with TRBD2. The germline V gene has CDR1 SGDLS and CDR2 YYNGEE. The J segment lost 4 bases and the V segment lost 4 bases, leaving 10 bases of the junction unmatched. The CDR3 runs 19 residues. The CDR3 loop reads CASSPMSGTSGRATGELFF. CDR3 in DNA: TGTGCCAGCAGCCCGATGTCCGGGACTAGCGGGAGGGCCACCGGGGAGCTGTTTTTT.

The chain combines TRBV5-8 with TRBJ2-5; a possible D gene is TRBD1 (6 bases). Germline CDR1 SGHTS, CDR2 YDEGEE. This CDR3 has 13 amino acids. Between the trimmed V and J ends, which lost 5 bases and 5 bases, there was a span of 13 bases. CDR3 sequence reads: CASSSTGKETQYF. The CDR3 coding sequence is TGTGCCAGCAGTTCAACAGGGAAGGAGACCCAGTACTTC.

The chain recombines TRBV6-5 with TRBJ2-5, with D possibly TRBD2 on 5 matching bases. Trimming removed 6 bases at V and 4 bases at J, with 12 bases between. CDR1 and CDR2 (germline): MNHEY, SVGAGI. This CDR3 spans 13 amino acids. The CDR3: CASSRAVVETQYF. Written as DNA, the CDR3 is TGTGCCAGCAGCAGAGCGGTAGTAGAGACCCAGTACTTC.

V usage is TRBV6-6 and J usage is TRBJ2-7; possibly TRBD1 for D (6 bases). This CDR3 is 15 amino acids long. Trimming removed 2 bases at V and 9 bases at J, with 20 bases between. Germline lookup yields CDR1 MNHNY and CDR2 SVGAGI (reference sequence). CDR3 protein: CASSYHGQSAEGQYF. In DNA form, the CDR3 reads TGTGCCAGCAGTTACCACGGACAGTCCGCCGAGGGGCAGTACTTC.

This chain connects TRBV5-1 to TRBJ2-1, with 8 bases lining up with TRBD2. Germline CDR1 is SGHRS and CDR2 is YFSETQ. This CDR3 has 17 amino acids. Trimming removed 4 bases from V and 3 bases from J; junction bases left unmatched: 12. The DNA for the CDR3 is TGCGCCAGCAGCCCACCCACCGGCGCGGGGGGCTACAATGAGCAGTTCTTC. It yields the protein CASSPPTGAGGYNEQFF.

V usage is TRBV9 and J usage is TRBJ1-1; TRBD1 matches 8 bases. The CDR3 has 15 residues. With V trimmed by 4 bases and J by 5 bases, 10 bases remained unmatched. Germline assignment: CDR1 SGDLS and CDR2 YYNGEE. The CDR3 DNA reads as TGTGCCAGCAGCCGTAGCTTGGACAGGGAAACTGAAGCTTTCTTT. This translates into CASSRSLDRETEAFF.

V gene TRBV11-2 combines with J gene TRBJ2-7; D ambiguous. The CDR3 totals 14 residues. V was cut by 3 bases and J by 1 base, with 10 bases left in between. Germline CDR1 is SGHAT and CDR2 is FQNNGV. CDR3 sequence reads: CASSLGSLSYEQYF. DNA of the CDR3: TGTGCCAGCAGCTTGGGCAGCCTTTCCTACGAGCAGTACTTC.

The rearrangement joins TRBV4-1 to TRBJ1-2; possible D gene TRBD1, 5 bases. This CDR3 region has 14 residues. Trimming took 3 bases from V and 1 from J, leaving 9 bases between them. Germline loops: CDR1 MGHRA, CDR2 YSYEKL. CDR3 residues: CASSQSRVNYGYTF. CDR3 in DNA: TGCGCCAGCAGCCAGTCCAGGGTTAACTATGGCTACACCTTC.

This clone was counted a single time. J is TRBJ1-1 and V is TRBV15; D might be TRBD1 (5 bases). Trimming shortened V by 3 bases and J by 3 bases, and 11 bases separated the two germline ends. Germline V gene data show CDR1 as LNHNV and CDR2 as YYDKDF (reference sequence). The CDR3 loop spans 14 amino acids. The CDR3 loop is CATSSTPGDTEAFF. In nucleotides, the CDR3 is TGTGCCACCAGCAGCACTCCGGGGGACACTGAAGCTTTCTTT.

This rearrangement joins TRBV5-1 to TRBJ2-7, with D possibly being TRBD2 (6 bases). In germline, CDR1 is SGHRS, CDR2 YFSETQ. V was clipped by 0 bases and J by 7 bases, with 14 bases between them. This CDR3 spans 14 amino acids. The CDR3 bases are TGCGCCAGCAGCTTGGTGGGAGGATCGGGTGAGCAGTACTTC. It translates to CASSLVGGSGEQYF.

The genes are TRBV19 and TRBJ1-5; TRBD1 matches at 11 bases. J was trimmed by 2 bases and V by 5 bases; bases with no gene match: 14. Germline V gene data show CDR1 as LNHDA and CDR2 as SQIVND (reference sequence). The CDR3 totals 19 residues. The DNA for the CDR3 is TGTGCCAGTAGTCTCCCTGGTGTGGGACAGGGGGTAGGCAATCAGCCCCAGCATTTT. Protein: CASSLPGVGQGVGNQPQHF.

The rearrangement uses TRBV6-5 and TRBJ2-5, with 9 nucleotides matching TRBD1. This CDR3 region has 14 residues. Per germline, CDR1 MNHEY and CDR2 SVGAGI. The trim removed 5 bases at V and 1 base at J, leaving 2 bases unmatched. CDR3 sequence (DNA): TGTGCCAGCAGTGACAGGGGGGGCCAAGAGACCCAGTACTTC. Translated, it gives CASSDRGGQETQYF.

The chain couples TRBV29-1 to TRBJ2-7; a weak D match, TRBD1 (6 bases). V shed 6 bases and J shed 8 bases, with 14 bases lying between them. Germline V gene lookup returns CDR1 SQVTM and CDR2 ANQGSEA. The CDR3 contains 11 residues. The CDR3 DNA follows: TGCAGCGTCCGCCCAGGGGAGCAGCAGTACTTC. It is translated as CSVRPGEQQYF.

Remarks on this clone: The sample contains more than one DNA sequence encoding this CDR3. The rearrangement uses TRBV25-1 and TRBJ2-2, with a weak D call TRBD1 (5 bases). This CDR3 is 15 amino acids long. Trimming left V 9 bases short and J 7 bases short, with 21 bases between. CDR1 and CDR2 (germline): MGHDK, SYGVNS. The CDR3 DNA sequence: TGTGCCAGTAGCCCGGACAACCGGAAAGGCGGGGAGCTGTTTTTT. Its protein product is CASSPDNRKGGELFF.

The rearrangement joins TRBV14 to TRBJ2-1, with TRBD2 as a possible D gene (6 bases). CDR3 length equals 16 residues. Germline CDR1 SGHDN, CDR2 FVKESK. Between the trimmed V and J ends, which lost 2 bases and 4 bases, there was a span of 15 bases. The DNA for the CDR3 is TGTGCCAGCAGCCAACTCGGGACTCGAAGATACAATGAGCAGTTCTTC. Its protein product is CASSQLGTRRYNEQFF.

The rearrangement links TRBV6-1 to TRBJ1-5; TRBD1 might be the D (5 bases). The CDR3 sequence is 15 residues long. Germline CDR1 and CDR2: MNHNS and SASEGT. The V gene lost 7 bases and the J gene lost 0 bases, with 13 bases spanning the gap. The CDR3 DNA reads TGTGCCAGCACCCAAATGGGGGTTAGCAATCAGCCCCAGCATTTT. This translates into CASTQMGVSNQPQHF.

The rearrangement joins TRBV7-9 to TRBJ2-3, with TRBD1 identical over 8 bases. J lost 0 bases, V lost 3 bases, and 2 bases had no gene match. In germline, CDR1 is SEHNR, CDR2 FQNEAQ (reference sequence). The CDR3 sequence is 15 residues long. The CDR3 spells CASSFGQGSTDTQYF. CDR3 coding DNA: TGTGCCAGCAGCTTTGGACAGGGCAGCACAGATACGCAGTATTTT. Full variable domain (outside the CDR3, taken from reference TRBV7-9 and TRBJ2-3): DTGVSQNPRHKITKRGQNVTFRCDPISEHNRLYWYRQTLGQGPEFLTYFQNEAQLEKSRLLSDRFSAERPKGSFSTLEIQRTEQGDSAMYLCASSFGQGSTDTQYFGPGTRLTVL.

The chain links TRBV5-4 to TRBJ1-2; D unclear. Germline loops: CDR1 SGHNT, CDR2 YYREEE (reference sequence). The CDR3 loop spans 14 amino acids. V dropped 4 bases and J dropped 0 bases, with 10 bases sitting between them. The CDR3 here is CASSRMETNYGYTF. The DNA for the CDR3 is TGTGCCAGCAGCCGGATGGAGACTAACTATGGCTACACCTTC.

This sequence joins TRBV2 and TRBJ2-7; TRBD1 matches 8 bases. The CDR3 consists of 15 residues. V shed 1 base, J shed 2 bases, and the junction held 4 bases outside the gene matches. Germline V gene lookup returns CDR1 SNHLY and CDR2 FYNNEI. In DNA form, the CDR3 reads TGTGCCAGCAGTGAAGGGTCGGGACAGGCCTACGAGCAGTACTTC. Amino acid sequence: CASSEGSGQAYEQYF.

This chain connects TRBV14 to TRBJ2-7, with 10 bases aligning to TRBD1. The CDR3 runs to 17 residues. V lost 3 bases, J lost 5 bases, and 13 bases stayed unmatched. Germline V gene data show CDR1 as SGHDN and CDR2 as FVKESK. DNA of the CDR3: TGTGCCAGCAGCCAGTCCGGGGACAGGGGTTTTTTGGACGAGCAGTACTTC. Amino acid sequence: CASSQSGDRGFLDEQYF.

The chain links TRBV6-6 to TRBJ1-1; 9 bases match TRBD1. J lost 8 bases, V lost 2 bases, and 6 bases had no gene match. The germline CDR1 and CDR2 sequences are MNHNY and SVGAGI (reference sequence). CDR3 size: 14 residues. Written as DNA, the CDR3 is TGTGCCAGCAGTTACCCACCGGGACAGGGAGAAGCTTTCTTT. Protein product: CASSYPPGQGEAFF.

With regard to this clone: The sample carries other DNA sequences with the same CDR3. This chain uses TRBV2 with TRBJ2-1, with 12 bases fitting TRBD2. Germline V CDR1 and CDR2: SNHLY, FYNNEI. Unmatched junction bases numbered 8, after V lost 5 bases and J lost 15 bases. This CDR3 is 13 amino acids long. DNA for the CDR3: TGTGCCAGCAGTCAGCTAGCGGGGGGGCTTTCGTTCTTC. Protein product: CASSQLAGGLSFF.